These 17 T cell receptor beta chains were all obtained from the same sample, sequenced in a study of beta chain features in type 1 diabetes. The entirety of the isolated RNA underwent reverse transcription, so expressed TCRB transcripts were sequenced. Libraries were prepared by immunoSEQ multiplex PCR; TCRdb keeps only in-frame clonotypes and omits some of them. The repertoire has hundreds of thousands of clones, around an eighth of them found once; the top ten carry just under 0.04%. These receptors have no known antigen. Study observations and caveats: Shortening that was moderate but significant affected the TCRB CDR3s of Type 1 diabetes patients in all four CD4+ subsets.

Sequences were obtained from naive CD4+ T cells from blood. Receptors were obtained from a man younger than 35 with type 1 diabetes.

The V gene is TRBV6-6, the J gene TRBJ2-3; 9 positions match TRBD1. There are 16 residues in the CDR3. CDR1 MNHNY and CDR2 SVGAGI come from the germline V gene (reference sequence). The ends lost 6 bases at V and 4 bases at J; junction bases unmatched: 11. CDR3 protein: CASSQYGTGSPDTQYF. In DNA form, the CDR3 reads TGTGCCAGCAGCCAATACGGGACAGGGTCTCCAGATACGCAGTATTTT.

The chain couples TRBV9 to TRBJ2-3; D uncertain. Trimming left V 3 bases short and J 2 bases short, with 10 bases between. Germline CDR1 and CDR2: SGDLS and YYNGEE. The length of the CDR3 is 14 residues. The CDR3 region is CASSAEAVTDTQYF. The CDR3, as DNA: TGTGCCAGCAGCGCCGAAGCCGTCACAGATACGCAGTATTTT.

The genes are TRBV7-2 and TRBJ1-1; tentative D call: TRBD1 (5 bases). Germline lookup yields CDR1 SGHTA and CDR2 FQGNSA. The CDR3 length is 13 residues. V was clipped by 5 bases and J by 11 bases, with 18 bases between them. The CDR3 DNA is TGTGCCAGCAGCCCGGACTTTGGGGCTTATGCTTTCTTT. Translating it yields CASSPDFGAYAFF.

The V gene is TRBV9, the J gene TRBJ2-1; D is unclear. Trimming removed 0 bases from V and 8 bases from J, with 6 bases in between. The CDR3 loop spans 12 amino acids. Germline V gives CDR1 SGDLS, CDR2 YYNGEE. The CDR3 region has the DNA TGTGCCAGCAGCGTAGCTCTGGATGAGCAGTTCTTC. This sequence encodes CASSVALDEQFF.

The chain carries TRBV11-2 and TRBJ1-1; tentative D call: TRBD1 (5 bases). The CDR3 length is 11 residues. Deletions cut 5 bases from V and 10 bases from J, with 11 bases between. Per germline, CDR1 SGHAT and CDR2 FQNNGV. The CDR3 here is CASSPQGTAFF. The CDR3 DNA reads as TGTGCCAGCAGCCCGCAGGGTACAGCTTTCTTT.

Note on this clone: Its ends do not fully match the called genes, so a read error is possible. The rearrangement joins TRBV20-1 to TRBJ2-5, with D tentatively TRBD1 (5 bases). CDR3 size: 8 residues. Germline V lookup: CDR1 DFQATT, CDR2 SNEGSKA (reference sequence). The CDR3 nucleotides are TGCAGTGCACAGGTCCCTCACTTC. This translates into CSAQVPHF.

V gene TRBV15 combines with J gene TRBJ2-4; tentative D call: TRBD2 (5 bases). The V gene lost 0 bases and the J gene lost 1 base, with 10 bases spanning the gap. The germline CDR1 and CDR2 sequences are LNHNV and YYDKDF (reference sequence). CDR3 size: 16 residues. For the CDR3, the DNA is TGTGCCACCAGCAGAGATCCCGGGGTTGCCAAAAACATTCAGTACTTC. Its protein product is CATSRDPGVAKNIQYF.

This clone was observed a handful of times. V usage is TRBV10-3 and J usage is TRBJ2-7, with D possibly matching TRBD1 (5 bases). The CDR3 runs 13 residues. Per germline, CDR1 ENHRY and CDR2 SYGVKD. V was clipped by 7 bases and J by 1 base, with 11 bases between them. CDR3 amino acids: CAIKDGASYEQYF. CDR3 coding DNA: TGTGCCATCAAAGATGGGGCTTCCTACGAGCAGTACTTC.

This chain connects TRBV11-1 to TRBJ2-4; maybe TRBD1 (5 bases). The CDR3 spans 14 residues. Germline CDR1 is SGHAT and CDR2 is FQDESV (reference sequence). Trimming removed 6 bases from V and 0 bases from J, with 9 bases in between. CDR3 in DNA: TGTGCCAGCAGTACAGGTGGAGCCAAAAACATTCAGTACTTC. Protein: CASSTGGAKNIQYF.

This clone was seen a handful of times. The V call is TRBV13, the J call TRBJ1-1, with D uncertain. The CDR3 has 19 residues. Per germline, CDR1 PRHDT and CDR2 FYEKMQ (reference sequence). V gave up 0 bases and J gave up 4 bases, with 24 bases separating them. The CDR3 nucleotides are TGTGCCAGCAGCTTAGGCCTCAACCGGGCCAGCGGGATGGGCACTGAAGCTTTCTTT. Translating gives CASSLGLNRASGMGTEAFF.

This clone was counted only a few times. V is TRBV10-3 and J is TRBJ1-1; 7 nucleotides line up with TRBD1. Germline lookup yields CDR1 ENHRY and CDR2 SYGVKD. V lost 2 bases, J lost 10 bases, and 7 bases stayed unmatched. The CDR3 totals 13 residues. Here the CDR3 reads CAISEQGGLGAFF. DNA for the CDR3: TGTGCCATCAGTGAGCAGGGGGGACTTGGAGCTTTCTTT.

As concerns this clone: The same CDR3 is also encoded by other DNA sequences in this sample. The CDR3 DNA follows: TGTGCCAGCAGTAGAGGGGGCGCGGACTATGGCTACACCTTC. Encoded protein: CASSRGGADYGYTF. The rearrangement links TRBV28 to TRBJ1-2; 7 bases match TRBD1. The CDR3 runs 14 residues. Germline CDR1 MDHEN, CDR2 SYDVKM. The J segment lost 3 bases and the V segment lost 5 bases, leaving 6 bases of the junction unmatched.

This clone was counted between two and nine times. The J gene is TRBJ2-2, the V gene TRBV6-4; D not resolved. This CDR3 has 14 residues. Per germline, CDR1 MRHNA and CDR2 SNTAGT. The ends were cut back, 3 bases at V and 2 bases at J, with 7 bases in the middle. The CDR3, as DNA: TGTGCCAGCAGTGAAAATGGCAACACCGGGGAGCTGTTTTTT. The encoded protein is CASSENGNTGELFF.

V and J are TRBV14 and TRBJ1-6; unclear D gene. The ends were cut back, 1 base at V and 4 bases at J, with 14 bases in the middle. The germline V gene has CDR1 SGHDN and CDR2 FVKESK. This CDR3 comprises 17 residues. CDR3 sequence reads: CASSQAKGGGYNSPLHF. The CDR3 coding sequence is TGTGCCAGCAGCCAAGCTAAGGGTGGCGGATATAATTCACCCCTCCACTTT.

This chain joins TRBV6-5 and TRBJ1-2; D is unresolved. The CDR3 sequence is 14 residues long. Germline CDR1 MNHEY, CDR2 SVGAGI. The V and J ends lost 0 bases and 0 bases respectively, with 5 bases between them. DNA of the CDR3: TGTGCCAGCAGTTACTCGGTTGCTAACTATGGCTACACCTTC. This gives the protein CASSYSVANYGYTF.

The J gene is TRBJ2-7, the V gene TRBV29-1; TRBD2 agrees at 7 bases. This CDR3 has 13 amino acids. The V and J ends lost 7 bases and 3 bases, in that order; junction bases with no gene match: 9. CDR1 and CDR2 (germline): SQVTM, ANQGSEA. The CDR3: CSAASGSGYEQYF. The CDR3 nucleotides are TGCAGCGCCGCTAGCGGCTCAGGCTACGAGCAGTACTTC.

The rearrangement joins TRBV9 to TRBJ2-3; no clear D. Germline V lookup: CDR1 SGDLS, CDR2 YYNGEE. The CDR3 runs 15 residues. Trimming shortened V by 0 bases and J by 1 base, and 9 bases separated the two germline ends. For the CDR3, the DNA is TGTGCCAGCAGCGTAGCGGCACGGCGCACAGATACGCAGTATTTT. Its translation is CASSVAARRTDTQYF.